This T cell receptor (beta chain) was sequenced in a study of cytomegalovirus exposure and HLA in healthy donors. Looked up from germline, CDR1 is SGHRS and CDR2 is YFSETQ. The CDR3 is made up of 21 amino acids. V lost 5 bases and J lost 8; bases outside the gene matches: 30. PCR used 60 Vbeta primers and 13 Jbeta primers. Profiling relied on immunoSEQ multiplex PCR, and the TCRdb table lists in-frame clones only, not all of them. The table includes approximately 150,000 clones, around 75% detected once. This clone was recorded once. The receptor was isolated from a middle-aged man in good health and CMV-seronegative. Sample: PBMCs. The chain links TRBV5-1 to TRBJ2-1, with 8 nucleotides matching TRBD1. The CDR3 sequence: CASSLGGWVTGVYGRKDEQFF. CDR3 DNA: TGCGCCAGCAGTCTTGGGGGGTGGGTGACAGGGGTATATGGGCGTAAGGATGAGCAGTTCTTC.